The source of this T cell receptor (beta chain) is a study of blood T cell repertoires in COVID-19. Study background: COVID-19 samples collected from the United States, Italy and Spain covered acute and convalescent phases. PBMCs, B-cell-depleted T cells, or T cells were the source of the cDNA or gDNA that made up the material.

Original processing notes: Amplification from reference gene primers served as the basis for estimated nucleated cell counts. This table comes from immunoSEQ multiplex PCR, and its TCRdb copy is limited to in-frame clones, with some not included. V and J calls and clone size come straight from that table; D and trimming were deduced from the DNA. The sample includes roughly 73,000 clones, more than 80% of them seen just once. This CDR3 spans 17 amino acids. Germline V gene data show CDR1 as SNHLY and CDR2 as FYNNEI. J was trimmed by 7 bases and V by 6 bases; bases with no gene match: 16. This receptor was identified in a woman in her 70s with acute or convalescent COVID-19. This chain connects TRBV2 to TRBJ1-2, with TRBD1 matching over 11 bases. Sample: peripheral blood. The CDR3 nucleotides are TGTGCCAGCAGACGTCTTTCCCGGGACAGGGGGAGGAGTGGCTACACCTTC. This encodes CASRRLSRDRGRSGYTF.